The rows below give T cell receptor beta chains drawn from one sample of a study of radiotherapy plus CTLA-4 blockade in lung cancer. The table came from immunoSEQ multiplex PCR; TCRdb's copy has only in-frame clones and leaves some out. The sample records 30,000 to 40,000 clones, roughly 85% being singletons. The sample in question was peripheral blood, obtained from a patient treated with radiotherapy plus ipilimumab. The receptors come from a human donor with non-small cell lung cancer who had stable disease on radiotherapy plus ipilimumab. The CDR3 runs from the conserved cysteine through the conserved F or W. The D gene is left open where the match is weak. Some rows mark clone size as missing; the rest say once, few, many or name a class of expanded clone.

clone size: -
J gene: TRBJ2-1
V gene: TRBV7-2
D gene: -
CDR3 protein: CASSLAAASSYNEQFF
CDR3 DNA: TGTGCCAGCAGCTTAGCAGCGGCTAGCTCCTACAATGAGCAGTTCTTC

clone size: few
J gene: TRBJ2-1
V gene: TRBV28
D gene: -
CDR3 protein: CASKFSGYNEQFF
CDR3 DNA: TGTGCCAGCAAGTTTAGCGGCTACAATGAGCAGTTCTTC

clone size: once
J gene: TRBJ2-2
V gene: TRBV5-1
D gene: -
CDR3 protein: CASSPETEYGGELFF
CDR3 DNA: TGCGCCAGCAGCCCCGAGACGGAGTACGGCGGGGAGCTGTTTTTT

clone size: once
J gene: TRBJ2-7
V gene: TRBV4-3
D gene: -
CDR3 protein: CASSQDTRSEQYF
CDR3 DNA: TGCGCCAGCAGCCAGGACACACGTTCCGAGCAGTACTTC

clone size: -
J gene: TRBJ2-3
V gene: TRBV7-9
D gene: -
CDR3 protein: CASSLAGSWDTQYF
CDR3 DNA: TGTGCCAGCAGCTTAGCTGGCTCCTGGGATACGCAGTATTTT

clone size: -
J gene: TRBJ2-7
V gene: TRBV7-8
D gene: TRBD2
CDR3 protein: CASSKTSVTSYEQYF
CDR3 DNA: TGTGCCAGCAGTAAGACTAGCGTCACATCCTACGAGCAGTACTTC

clone size: -
J gene: TRBJ1-2
V gene: TRBV4-1
D gene: -
CDR3 protein: CASSPASGQHYGYTF
CDR3 DNA: TGCGCCAGCAGCCCAGCCTCCGGACAGCACTATGGCTACACCTTC

clone size: -
J gene: TRBJ1-1
V gene: TRBV19
D gene: -
CDR3 protein: CASSVRGGSEAFF
CDR3 DNA: TGTGCCAGTAGTGTCCGGGGAGGGTCTGAAGCTTTCTTT

clone size: -
J gene: TRBJ2-5
V gene: TRBV30
D gene: -
CDR3 protein: CAWSPVPQETQYF
CDR3 DNA: TGTGCCTGGAGTCCAGTCCCGCAAGAGACCCAGTACTTC

clone size: -
J gene: TRBJ2-2
V gene: TRBV19
D gene: TRBD1
CDR3 protein: CASSQTGGNTGELFF
CDR3 DNA: TGTGCCAGTAGCCAAACAGGGGGGAACACCGGGGAGCTGTTTTTT

clone size: once
J gene: TRBJ2-5
V gene: TRBV9
D gene: TRBD2
CDR3 protein: CASSASGKTQETQYF
CDR3 DNA: TGTGCCAGCAGCGCTAGCGGGAAGACCCAAGAGACCCAGTACTTC

clone size: -
J gene: TRBJ2-1
V gene: TRBV18
D gene: TRBD2
CDR3 protein: CASSPPSGRAYNEQFF
CDR3 DNA: TGTGCCAGCTCACCACCAAGCGGGAGAGCTTACAATGAGCAGTTCTTC

clone size: -
J gene: TRBJ2-3
V gene: TRBV5-5
D gene: -
CDR3 protein: CASSLLVFPGTDTQYF
CDR3 DNA: TGTGCCAGCAGCTTGCTTGTGTTCCCTGGCACAGATACGCAGTATTTT

clone size: medium-sized
J gene: TRBJ2-6
V gene: TRBV4-3
D gene: -
CDR3 protein: CASSQDRGTGANVLTF
CDR3 DNA: TGCGCCAGCAGCCAAGATCGAGGTACTGGGGCCAACGTCCTGACTTTC

clone size: -
J gene: TRBJ2-5
V gene: TRBV27
D gene: TRBD1
CDR3 protein: CASSRDRVSKEQYF
CDR3 DNA: TGTGCCAGTTCCCGGGACAGGGTTTCTAAAGAGCAGTACTTC

clone size: -
J gene: TRBJ2-7
V gene: TRBV7-9
D gene: -
CDR3 protein: CASSYGTLEVYEQYF
CDR3 DNA: TGTGCCAGCAGCTATGGGACACTGGAGGTGTACGAGCAGTACTTC

clone size: -
J gene: TRBJ1-1
V gene: TRBV28
D gene: -
CDR3 protein: CASTPDSTEAFF
CDR3 DNA: TGTGCCAGCACCCCAGACAGTACTGAAGCTTTCTTT

clone size: once
J gene: TRBJ2-7
V gene: TRBV11-2
D gene: TRBD1
CDR3 protein: CASSKNPGQGYEQYF
CDR3 DNA: TGTGCCAGCAGCAAAAACCCCGGACAGGGCTACGAGCAGTACTTC

clone size: -
J gene: TRBJ2-1
V gene: TRBV6-4
D gene: -
CDR3 protein: CASSDRDYNEQFF
CDR3 DNA: TGTGCCAGCAGTGACCGGGACTACAATGAGCAGTTCTTC

clone size: -
J gene: TRBJ2-3
V gene: TRBV28
D gene: -
CDR3 protein: CASSLFPGQEGADTQYF
CDR3 DNA: TGTGCCAGCAGTTTATTCCCTGGACAGGAGGGGGCAGATACGCAGTATTTT

clone size: -
J gene: TRBJ1-2
V gene: TRBV5-5
D gene: TRBD1
CDR3 protein: CASSLAGQGGGYTF
CDR3 DNA: TGTGCCAGCAGCTTGGCGGGACAGGGGGGTGGCTACACCTTC

clone size: -
J gene: TRBJ2-2
V gene: TRBV9
D gene: -
CDR3 protein: CASSAHRRLERVGNGELFF
CDR3 DNA: TGTGCCAGCAGCGCTCATCGGAGGCTGGAGAGGGTTGGGAACGGAGAGCTGTTTTTT

clone size: -
J gene: TRBJ2-1
V gene: TRBV4-3
D gene: TRBD2
CDR3 protein: CASSQGTSGTNEQFF
CDR3 DNA: TGCGCCAGCAGCCAAGGGACTAGCGGGACTAATGAGCAGTTCTTC

clone size: -
J gene: TRBJ2-7
V gene: TRBV19
D gene: TRBD2
CDR3 protein: CASSIVTGGTYEQYF
CDR3 DNA: TGTGCCAGTAGTATCGTAACGGGAGGGACCTACGAGCAGTACTTC

clone size: -
J gene: TRBJ2-7
V gene: TRBV2
D gene: -
CDR3 protein: CASSDQWSSYEQYF
CDR3 DNA: TGTGCCAGCAGTGATCAGTGGAGCTCCTACGAGCAGTACTTC

clone size: -
J gene: TRBJ2-7
V gene: TRBV7-2
D gene: TRBD2
CDR3 protein: CASSWNEVASGPYEQYF
CDR3 DNA: TGTGCCAGCAGCTGGAACGAGGTGGCTAGCGGGCCCTACGAGCAGTACTTC

clone size: -
J gene: TRBJ1-5
V gene: TRBV28
D gene: -
CDR3 protein: CASKFSDRLNQPQHF
CDR3 DNA: TGTGCCAGCAAGTTTTCCGACAGGCTAAATCAGCCCCAGCATTTT

clone size: -
J gene: TRBJ2-5
V gene: TRBV7-3
D gene: TRBD2
CDR3 protein: CASSSTGLAEETQYF
CDR3 DNA: TGTGCCAGCAGCTCAACCGGACTAGCGGAAGAGACCCAGTACTTC

clone size: -
J gene: TRBJ2-7
V gene: TRBV5-4
D gene: TRBD1
CDR3 protein: CASSPDRGTLGYEQYF
CDR3 DNA: TGTGCCAGCAGCCCGGACAGGGGAACCCTTGGGTACGAGCAGTACTTC

clone size: once
J gene: TRBJ1-1
V gene: TRBV19
D gene: -
CDR3 protein: CASSIAQGSVVTEAFF
CDR3 DNA: TGTGCCAGTAGTATAGCCCAGGGATCGGTAGTCACTGAAGCTTTCTTT

clone size: -
J gene: TRBJ2-3
V gene: TRBV30
D gene: -
CDR3 protein: CAWNLENPDTQYF
CDR3 DNA: TGTGCCTGGAACTTGGAGAACCCAGATACGCAGTATTTT

clone size: -
J gene: TRBJ2-7
V gene: TRBV19
D gene: TRBD2
CDR3 protein: CASSPTSGRTFYEQYF
CDR3 DNA: TGTGCCAGTAGTCCAACTAGCGGGAGGACCTTCTACGAGCAGTACTTC

clone size: -
J gene: TRBJ2-7
V gene: TRBV13
D gene: TRBD2
CDR3 protein: CASSLQLAGEEQYF
CDR3 DNA: TGTGCCAGCAGCTTACAACTAGCGGGAGAAGAGCAGTACTTC

clone size: once
J gene: TRBJ1-2
V gene: TRBV5-1
D gene: -
CDR3 protein: CASSLKRQDSYGAYGYTF
CDR3 DNA: TGCGCCAGCAGCTTAAAGAGACAGGACTCCTACGGGGCCTATGGCTACACCTTC

clone size: -
J gene: TRBJ2-1
V gene: TRBV2
D gene: TRBD2
CDR3 protein: CASMRLAGGYNEQFF
CDR3 DNA: TGTGCCAGTATGAGACTAGCGGGAGGCTACAATGAGCAGTTCTTC

clone size: -
J gene: TRBJ2-5
V gene: TRBV5-5
D gene: TRBD2
CDR3 protein: CASSPVNPLAGGGETQYF
CDR3 DNA: TGTGCCAGCAGCCCGGTCAACCCCCTAGCGGGAGGAGGAGAGACCCAGTACTTC

clone size: -
J gene: TRBJ1-2
V gene: TRBV27
D gene: -
CDR3 protein: CASSLSGGGGYTF
CDR3 DNA: TGTGCCAGCAGTTTAAGCGGGGGCGGTGGCTACACCTTC

clone size: -
J gene: TRBJ2-1
V gene: TRBV25-1
D gene: TRBD2
CDR3 protein: CASTPTSGITSYNEQFF
CDR3 DNA: TGTGCCAGCACCCCGACTAGCGGGATAACCTCCTACAATGAGCAGTTCTTC

clone size: -
J gene: TRBJ2-3
V gene: TRBV9
D gene: -
CDR3 protein: CASSPGTTDTQYF
CDR3 DNA: TGTGCCAGCAGCCCGGGGACTACAGATACGCAGTATTTT

clone size: once
J gene: TRBJ1-5
V gene: TRBV11-2
D gene: -
CDR3 protein: CASSLDLRVQHF
CDR3 DNA: TGTGCCAGCAGCTTAGACCTCCGGGTCCAGCATTTT

clone size: -
J gene: TRBJ2-7
V gene: TRBV6-5
D gene: TRBD2
CDR3 protein: CASSYRSGNFYEQYF
CDR3 DNA: TGTGCCAGCAGTTATCGTAGCGGGAATTTCTACGAGCAGTACTTC

clone size: few
J gene: TRBJ1-2
V gene: TRBV5-8
D gene: TRBD1
CDR3 protein: CASSHWDRGNYGYTF
CDR3 DNA: TGTGCCAGCAGTCACTGGGACAGGGGAAACTATGGCTACACCTTC

clone size: -
J gene: TRBJ2-1
V gene: TRBV19
D gene: -
CDR3 protein: CASSRLRDSQFF
CDR3 DNA: TGTGCCAGTAGCCGCCTCCGGGACTCTCAGTTCTTC

clone size: -
J gene: TRBJ1-4
V gene: TRBV10-3
D gene: TRBD1
CDR3 protein: CAITRDRGEKLFF
CDR3 DNA: TGTGCCATCACCCGGGACAGGGGGGAAAAACTGTTTTTT

clone size: few
J gene: TRBJ2-7
V gene: TRBV7-2
D gene: TRBD2
CDR3 protein: CASSLNGRVSYEQYF
CDR3 DNA: TGTGCCAGCAGCTTGAACGGGAGGGTCTCCTACGAGCAGTACTTC

clone size: -
J gene: TRBJ2-6
V gene: TRBV19
D gene: -
CDR3 protein: CASSYKNVLTF
CDR3 DNA: TGTGCCAGTAGTTATAAAAACGTCCTGACTTTC

clone size: -
J gene: TRBJ2-3
V gene: TRBV30
D gene: -
CDR3 protein: CAWSGGSDTQYF
CDR3 DNA: TGTGCCTGGAGTGGAGGTTCAGATACGCAGTATTTT

clone size: -
J gene: TRBJ2-3
V gene: TRBV7-2
D gene: -
CDR3 protein: CASSLPTVTDTQYF
CDR3 DNA: TGTGCCAGCAGCTTACCGACAGTCACAGATACGCAGTATTTT

clone size: -
J gene: TRBJ2-7
V gene: TRBV27
D gene: TRBD1
CDR3 protein: CASSEQGAREQYF
CDR3 DNA: TGTGCCAGCAGTGAGCAGGGGGCGAGGGAGCAGTACTTC

clone size: -
J gene: TRBJ2-3
V gene: TRBV15
D gene: TRBD2
CDR3 protein: CATSRGRTSGFRKKPTDTQYF
CDR3 DNA: TGTGCCACCAGCAGAGGTCGGACTAGTGGATTCAGAAAAAAACCGACAGATACGCAGTATTTT

clone size: -
J gene: TRBJ2-7
V gene: TRBV9
D gene: -
CDR3 protein: CASSVSGSYEQYF
CDR3 DNA: TGTGCCAGCAGCGTAAGCGGCTCCTACGAGCAGTACTTC

clone size: -
J gene: TRBJ2-5
V gene: TRBV7-3
D gene: -
CDR3 protein: CASSLNLVGHQETQYF
CDR3 DNA: TGTGCCAGCAGCTTAAACCTAGTTGGACATCAAGAGACCCAGTACTTC

clone size: -
J gene: TRBJ2-5
V gene: TRBV18
D gene: -
CDR3 protein: CASSPLDAGETQYF
CDR3 DNA: TGTGCCAGCTCACCCCTAGATGCGGGAGAGACCCAGTACTTC

clone size: -
J gene: TRBJ2-2
V gene: TRBV11-2
D gene: TRBD2
CDR3 protein: CASSPGLAGPQTTGELFF
CDR3 DNA: TGTGCCAGCAGCCCTGGACTAGCGGGACCCCAGACCACCGGGGAGCTGTTTTTT

clone size: few
J gene: TRBJ2-6
V gene: TRBV6-1
D gene: -
CDR3 protein: CASSETDSGANVLTF
CDR3 DNA: TGTGCCAGCAGTGAGACAGACAGTGGGGCCAACGTCCTGACTTTC

clone size: -
J gene: TRBJ2-7
V gene: TRBV7-2
D gene: TRBD2
CDR3 protein: CASSLEREDSYEQYF
CDR3 DNA: TGTGCCAGCAGCCTCGAGCGGGAGGACTCCTACGAGCAGTACTTC

clone size: few
J gene: TRBJ2-7
V gene: TRBV13
D gene: TRBD2
CDR3 protein: CASRRSGGTYEQYF
CDR3 DNA: TGTGCCAGCAGAAGAAGCGGGGGAACCTACGAGCAGTACTTC